Presented here are 19 T cell receptor beta chains from one specimen sequenced in a study of T-cell reconstitution after alpha-beta-depleted transplantation in children. TCRbeta library construction was performed incorporating unique molecular identifiers. TCRdb processed the PCR reads anew with MiXCR; each CDR3 protein has one entry. Among around 680,000 distinct CDR3 sequences listed, roughly 15% were seen once. This specimen was PBMCs from the stem cell graft donor, taken from the stem cell graft. The source of these receptors is a human donor who donated a stem cell graft to a child with acute myeloid leukemia.

The chain couples TRBV29-1 to TRBJ2-7; 8 bases align to TRBD2. This CDR3 has 11 amino acids. Trimming at V came to 7 bases and at J to 2 bases, leaving 1 base not matched to a gene. Germline V gene sequence: CDR1 SQVTM, CDR2 ANQGSEA. The CDR3 reads CSAGGTYEQYV. The CDR3 region has the DNA TGCAGCGCGGGGGGGACCTACGAGCAGTACGTC.

This clonotype has at least ten counts. This rearrangement joins TRBV13 to TRBJ2-7; no clear D gene. Germline V CDR1 and CDR2: PRHDT, FYEKMQ (reference sequence). The ends were cut back, 3 bases at V and 4 bases at J, with 10 bases in the middle. The CDR3 consists of 13 residues. The CDR3 region has the DNA TGTGCCAGCAGCTTCGAGACCAGATACGAGCAGTACTTC. Translation gives CASSFETRYEQYF.

CDR3: CSSGTLEETQYF. The CDR3 DNA sequence: TGCAGTTCTGGGACTCTTGAAGAGACCCAGTACTTC. J is TRBJ2-5 and V is TRBV20-1; D possibly corresponds to TRBD2 (6 bases). This CDR3 spans 12 amino acids. Germline values: CDR1 DFQATT, CDR2 SNEGSKA (reference sequence). V lost 8 bases and J 3 bases, leaving 13 bases between the germline ends.

This clonotype was counted once. Possible read error: a much larger clone is one base away. This chain joins TRBV24-1 and TRBJ2-7; D not certain. Germline CDR1 is KGHDR and CDR2 is SFDVKD. The CDR3 runs to 14 residues. For the CDR3, the DNA is TGTGCCACCTGTGATTCCAGAGACTCCTACGAGCAGTACTTC. It is translated as CATCDSRDSYEQYF.

This clonotype was seen only a few times. The chain is built from TRBV29-1 and TRBJ2-3; TRBD1 is a possible D gene (6 bases). Germline V gives CDR1 SQVTM, CDR2 ANQGSEA. The CDR3 spans 14 residues. V gave up 7 bases and J gave up 2 bases, with 16 bases separating them. The CDR3 nucleotides read TGCAGCGCCGCCGGGACATCACTCACAGATACGCAGTATTTT. It codes for CSAAGTSLTDTQYF.

The chain is built from TRBV5-1 and TRBJ2-7; TRBD2 aligns across 8 bases. Trimming at V came to 4 bases and at J to 2 bases, leaving 8 bases not matched to a gene. The CDR3 consists of 15 residues. Looked up from germline, CDR1 is SGHRS and CDR2 is YFSETQ. CDR3 loop: CASSPLGGGTYEQYV. The CDR3 DNA follows: TGCGCCAGCAGCCCCCTAGGCGGGGGGACCTACGAGCAGTACGTC.

The J gene is TRBJ1-1, the V gene TRBV24-1; D is unclear. V was cut by 3 bases and J by 6 bases, with 10 bases left in between. CDR1 is KGHDR and CDR2 is SFDVKD in the germline V gene. The CDR3 is 13 amino acids. The CDR3 DNA is TGTGCCACCAGTGATCCCCGGGAGGCTGAAGCTTTCTTT. Its translation: CATSDPREAEAFF.

This clonotype has a count of ten or more. This chain links TRBV7-3 with TRBJ1-2; the match to TRBD1 covers 10 bases. V shed 5 bases and J 6 bases; nucleotides not matched to a gene: 9. The CDR3 runs to 15 residues. Per germline, CDR1 SGHTA and CDR2 FQGTGA. CDR3 coding DNA: TGTGCCAGCAGCCACGGGACAGGGGATGGACATGGCTACACCTTC. It encodes CASSHGTGDGHGYTF.

This clonotype was counted only a few times. The genes are TRBV5-1 and TRBJ2-1; no reliable D call. V lost 4 bases, J lost 0 bases, and 11 bases lay in between. This CDR3 spans 15 amino acids. Germline values: CDR1 SGHRS, CDR2 YFSETQ. CDR3: CASSGDLSSYNEQFF. The CDR3 region has the DNA TGCGCCAGCAGCGGAGATTTAAGCTCCTACAATGAGCAGTTCTTC.

The sample holds a few counts of this clonotype. The chain recombines TRBV28 with TRBJ2-7, with D unclear. V was pared by 4 bases and J by 7 bases, with 17 bases between. The CDR3 is 14 residues long. Germline V CDR1 and CDR2: MDHEN, SYDVKM. Written as DNA, the CDR3 is TGTGCCAGCAGTTCAACGGACCAGACGTGGGAGCAGTACGTC. This gives the protein CASSSTDQTWEQYV.

The J gene is TRBJ2-7, the V gene TRBV4-1; 10 nucleotides agree with TRBD1. The junction had 2 bases not matched to a gene; V was cut back by 0 bases and J by 6 bases. Germline V gives CDR1 MGHRA, CDR2 YSYEKL. This CDR3 has 14 residues. The CDR3 DNA reads as TGCGCCAGCAGCCAAGAGGGACAGGGGAGCGAGCAGTACGTC. Protein sequence: CASSQEGQGSEQYV.

This clonotype was seen repeatedly, ten times or more. The rearrangement joins TRBV20-1 to TRBJ2-7, with TRBD1 matching over 7 bases. After removal of 6 bases from V and 1 base from J, the junction contained 6 bases not matched to a gene. The germline V gene encodes CDR1 DFQATT and CDR2 SNEGSKA (reference sequence). This CDR3 contains 13 residues. The CDR3 region is CSARRGQSYEQYF. The CDR3 bases are TGCAGTGCCCGCCGGGGACAGTCCTACGAGCAGTACTTC.

This chain connects TRBV12-3 or TRBV12-4 to TRBJ1-6; weak D call: TRBD1 (5 bases). The CDR3 covers 15 residues. Trimming left V 3 bases short and J 4 bases short, with 10 bases between. DNA for the CDR3: TGTGCCAGCAGTTTGGGGGGTTCTTATAATTCACCCCTCCACTTT. It encodes CASSLGGSYNSPLHF.

The chain carries TRBV5-1 and TRBJ1-1; 8 positions agree with TRBD1. Germline CDR1 reads SGHRS; CDR2 reads YFSETQ. With V trimmed by 4 bases and J by 3 bases, 8 bases remained unmatched. The CDR3 has 15 amino acids. Here the CDR3 reads CASSQRTGTYTEAFF. The CDR3 region has the DNA TGCGCCAGCAGCCAGAGGACAGGGACGTACACTGAAGCTTTCTTT.

CDR3 in amino acids: CSGSQGAGSYNEQFF. DNA for the CDR3: TGCAGTGGGTCCCAGGGGGCGGGCTCCTACAATGAGCAGTTCTTC. The V call is TRBV20-1, the J call TRBJ2-1; 8 positions match TRBD1. The CDR3 is made up of 15 amino acids. J gave up 0 bases and V 7 bases, and 8 bases lay outside the gene matches. Germline V gene lookup returns CDR1 DFQATT and CDR2 SNEGSKA (reference sequence).

Concerning this clonotype itself: A much larger clone lies one base from this, so it may be a read error. The V call is TRBV29-1, the J call TRBJ2-3; D tentatively fits TRBD1 or TRBD2 (6 bases each). The CDR3 runs 16 residues. The V gene's germline CDR1 is SQVTM and CDR2 ANQGSEA. The germline V and J ends were trimmed by 7 bases and 1 base, with 21 bases remaining between them. CDR3 amino acids: CSGTVVTGVGTDTQYF. The CDR3 bases are TGCAGCGGGACAGTGGTCACGGGAGTGGGCACAGATACGCAGTATTTT.

The chain carries TRBV7-9 and TRBJ1-1; TRBD1 might be the D (6 bases). Per germline, CDR1 SEHNR and CDR2 FQNEAQ (reference sequence). V was pared by 5 bases and J by 4 bases, with 14 bases between. The CDR3 is made up of 14 amino acids. The CDR3 region has the DNA TGTGCCAGCAGCGACCTCACAGGGTTCACTGAAGCTTTCTTT. It yields the protein CASSDLTGFTEAFF.

In its sample, this clonotype was seen a few times. This chain links TRBV7-2 with TRBJ1-1; D is unresolved. The CDR3 is 11 amino acids. Germline CDR1 and CDR2: SGHTA and FQGNSA. Trimming stripped 4 bases from V and 7 bases from J, with 7 bases between. CDR3 loop: CASSYGLEAFF. DNA for the CDR3: TGTGCCAGCAGCTACGGGCTTGAAGCTTTCTTT.

This clonotype was detected only a few times. The rearrangement uses TRBV12-3 or TRBV12-4 and TRBJ1-4; D might be TRBD1 (5 bases). Trimming shortened V by 4 bases and J by 3 bases, and 12 bases separated the two germline ends. The CDR3 extends over 15 amino acids. The DNA of the CDR3 is TGTGCCAGCAGTTCCTCCGGGGGACCTAATGAAAAACTGTTTTTT. Translated: CASSSSGGPNEKLFF.